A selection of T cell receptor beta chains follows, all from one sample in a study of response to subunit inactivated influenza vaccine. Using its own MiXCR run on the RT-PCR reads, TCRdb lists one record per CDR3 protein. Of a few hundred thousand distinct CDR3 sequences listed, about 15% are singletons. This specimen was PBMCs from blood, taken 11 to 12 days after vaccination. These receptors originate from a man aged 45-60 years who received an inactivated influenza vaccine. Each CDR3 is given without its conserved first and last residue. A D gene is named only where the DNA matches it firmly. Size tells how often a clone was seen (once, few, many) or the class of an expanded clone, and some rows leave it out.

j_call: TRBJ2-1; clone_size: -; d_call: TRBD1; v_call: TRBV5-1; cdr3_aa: ASSAGTGSHEQF
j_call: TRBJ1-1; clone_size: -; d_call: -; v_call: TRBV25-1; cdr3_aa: ASSQGNMNTEAF
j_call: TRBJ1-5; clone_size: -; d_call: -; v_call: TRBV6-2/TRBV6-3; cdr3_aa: ASSYGSRQGQPQH
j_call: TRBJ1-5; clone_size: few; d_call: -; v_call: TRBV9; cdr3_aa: ASSVRPNQPQH
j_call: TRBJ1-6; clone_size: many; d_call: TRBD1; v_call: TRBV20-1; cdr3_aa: SVPGQGNSPLH
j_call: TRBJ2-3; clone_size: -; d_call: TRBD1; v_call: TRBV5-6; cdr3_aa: ASSSRQGGVDTQY
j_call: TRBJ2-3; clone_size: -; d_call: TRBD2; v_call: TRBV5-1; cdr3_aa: ASSRLERGSSTDTQY
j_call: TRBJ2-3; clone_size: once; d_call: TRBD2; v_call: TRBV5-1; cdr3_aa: ASSLNVAGGTDTQY
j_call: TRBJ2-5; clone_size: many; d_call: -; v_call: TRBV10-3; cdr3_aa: AIRTGTPGPETQY
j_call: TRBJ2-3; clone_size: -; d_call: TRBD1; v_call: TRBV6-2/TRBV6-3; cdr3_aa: ASSYSGQGIGTDTQY
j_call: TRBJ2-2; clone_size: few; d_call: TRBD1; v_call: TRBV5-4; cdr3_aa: ASSLTGGATGELF
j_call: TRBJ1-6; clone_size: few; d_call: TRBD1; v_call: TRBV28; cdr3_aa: ASSLGQGAGISPLH
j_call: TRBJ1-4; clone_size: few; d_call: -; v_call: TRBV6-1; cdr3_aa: ASSEAVEHRGEKLF
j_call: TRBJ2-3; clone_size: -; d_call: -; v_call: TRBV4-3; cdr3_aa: ASSQDVGPRTDTQY
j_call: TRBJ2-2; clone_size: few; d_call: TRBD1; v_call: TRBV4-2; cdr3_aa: ASSQGPGTGVTGELF
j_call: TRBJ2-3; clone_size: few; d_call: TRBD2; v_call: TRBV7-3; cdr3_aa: ASSLQAGGTDTQY
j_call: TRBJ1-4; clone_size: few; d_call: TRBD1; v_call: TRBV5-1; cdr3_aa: ASTGTGSNEKLF
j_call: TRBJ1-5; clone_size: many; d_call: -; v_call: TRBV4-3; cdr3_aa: ASSRDRTFDSNQPQH
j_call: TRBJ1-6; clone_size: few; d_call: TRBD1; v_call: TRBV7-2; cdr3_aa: ASSLGMTGVNSPLH
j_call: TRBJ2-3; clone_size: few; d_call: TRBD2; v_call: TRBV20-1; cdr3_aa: SATSAGVRTDTQY
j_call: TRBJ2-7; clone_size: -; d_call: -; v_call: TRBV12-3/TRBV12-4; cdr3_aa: ASSFSQGYEQY
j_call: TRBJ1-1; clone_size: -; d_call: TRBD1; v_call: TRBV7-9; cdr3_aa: ASSFPRTGATEAF
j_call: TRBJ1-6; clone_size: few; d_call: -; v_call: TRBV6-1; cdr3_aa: ASSEAFDLPLH
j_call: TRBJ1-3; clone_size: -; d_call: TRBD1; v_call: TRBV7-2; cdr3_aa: ASSLRQGEGGNTIY
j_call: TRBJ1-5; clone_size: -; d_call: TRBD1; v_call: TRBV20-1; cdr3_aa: SANGFVGQGDQPQH
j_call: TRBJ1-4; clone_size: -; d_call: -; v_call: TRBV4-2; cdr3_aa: ASSQSMGNEKLF
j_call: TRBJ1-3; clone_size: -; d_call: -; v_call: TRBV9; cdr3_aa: ASSRMGVSGNTIY
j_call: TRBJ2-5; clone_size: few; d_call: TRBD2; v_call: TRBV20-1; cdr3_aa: SATRGNGREETQY
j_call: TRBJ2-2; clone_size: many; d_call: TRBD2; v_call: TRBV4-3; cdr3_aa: ASSQDQALRGVGELF
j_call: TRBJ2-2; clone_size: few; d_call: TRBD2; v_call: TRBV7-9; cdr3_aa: ASRGLAGGAGELF
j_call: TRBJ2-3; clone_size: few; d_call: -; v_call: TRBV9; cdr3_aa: ASSVATGFTDTQY
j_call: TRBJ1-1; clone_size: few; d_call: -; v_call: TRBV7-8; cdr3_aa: ASIRRERGTEAF
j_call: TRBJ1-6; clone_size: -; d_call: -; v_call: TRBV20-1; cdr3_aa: SARSQGSYNSPLH
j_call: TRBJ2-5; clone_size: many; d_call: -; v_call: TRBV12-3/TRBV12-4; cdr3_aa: ASSLAAGQYQETQY
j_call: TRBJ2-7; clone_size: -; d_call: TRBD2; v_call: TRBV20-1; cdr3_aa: SARDLAGVIEQY
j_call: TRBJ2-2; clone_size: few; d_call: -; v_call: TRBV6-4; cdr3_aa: ASSPVDTGELF
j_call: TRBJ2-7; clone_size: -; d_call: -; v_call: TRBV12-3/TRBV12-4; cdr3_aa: ASSYRQGSREQY
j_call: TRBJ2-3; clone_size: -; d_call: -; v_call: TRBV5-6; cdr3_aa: ASSSRSETQY
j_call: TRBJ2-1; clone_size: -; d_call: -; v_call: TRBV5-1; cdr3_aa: ASRDLKAGAYNEQF
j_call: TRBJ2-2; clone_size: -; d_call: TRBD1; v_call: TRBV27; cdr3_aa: ASSLDRGVRNTGELF
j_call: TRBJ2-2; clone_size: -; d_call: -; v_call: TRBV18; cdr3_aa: ASSQRTNGELF
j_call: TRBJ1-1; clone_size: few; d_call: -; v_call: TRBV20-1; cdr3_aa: SARGGGRNTEAF
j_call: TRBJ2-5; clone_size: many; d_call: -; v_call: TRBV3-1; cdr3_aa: ASSQNSRLSTETQY
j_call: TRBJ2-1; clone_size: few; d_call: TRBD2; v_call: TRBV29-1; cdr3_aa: SGGTSNEQF
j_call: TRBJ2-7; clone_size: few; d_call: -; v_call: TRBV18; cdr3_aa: ASSPGATAYEQY
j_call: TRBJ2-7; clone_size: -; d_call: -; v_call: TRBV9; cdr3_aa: ASSVDAGPYEQY
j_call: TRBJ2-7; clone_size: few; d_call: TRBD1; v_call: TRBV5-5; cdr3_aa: ASSLERDRYYEQY